The following is a T cell receptor (beta chain) sequence with its context. Antigen unknown. The repertoire was sequenced with immunoSEQ multiplex PCR; TCRdb's copy has only in-frame clones and lacks some. The sample has about 72,000 clones; over 85% are singletons. The source of the sample is a study of T cell clones after liver transplantation. Study-level background: Post-transplant blood was tracked for graft-donor-reactive T cell clones identified in a pre-transplant mixed lymphocyte reaction.

Regarding the study as a whole: The donor-reactive repertoire was only partly measurable in two subjects, lacking donor cells.

The CDR3 contains 13 residues. The V and J ends lost 2 bases and 15 bases, in that order; junction bases with no gene match: 6. CDR1 SNHLY and CDR2 FYNNEI come from the germline V gene. The chain joins TRBV2 to TRBJ2-4, with 11 bases aligning to TRBD2. The input for sequencing was CD4+ T cells from blood, taken before liver transplant. The sequence derives from a human donor who received a liver transplant. DNA for the CDR3: TGTGCCAGCAGTGAACAACTAGCGGGGGATTGGTACTTC. Translated: CASSEQLAGDWYF.